The rows below give T cell receptor beta chains drawn from one sample of a study of T cells in Graves' hyperthyroidism and ophthalmopathy. TCRdb re-called the multiplex PCR reads through MiXCR, storing one row per CDR3 protein. Of about 410,000 distinct CDR3 sequences in the sample, around 15% were seen once. Input material: blood. These receptors all stem from a man aged 18 to 30 with Graves' ophthalmopathy. The CDR3 runs from the conserved cysteine through the conserved F or W. A D gene is named only where the DNA matches it firmly. Expanded clones are given a class, and other clones once, few, many or no size at all.

V	J	size	D	CDR3	DNA
TRBV13	TRBJ2-1	many	NA	CASSLSGSDEQFF	TGTGCCAGCAGCTTGTCAGGGAGCGATGAGCAGTTCTTC
TRBV11-3	TRBJ2-1	many	NA	CASSYGVRAGNNEQFF	TGTGCCAGCAGCTACGGAGTTAGGGCTGGGAACAATGAGCAGTTCTTC
TRBV12-3/TRBV12-4	TRBJ2-7	many	NA	CASSYPPLSYEQYF	TGTGCCAGCAGTTACCCCCCGCTTTCCTACGAGCAGTACTTC
TRBV24-1	TRBJ1-1	many	TRBD1	CATSDTGTENTEAFF	TGTGCCACCAGTGACACCGGGACAGAGAACACTGAAGCTTTCTTT
TRBV9	TRBJ2-1	NA	TRBD2	CASSVEVAGGAGGQFF	TGTGCCAGCAGCGTAGAAGTAGCGGGAGGTGCAGGGGGGCAGTTCTTC
TRBV20-1	TRBJ2-5	many	TRBD1	CSETGQVQETQYF	TGCAGCGAAACCGGACAGGTCCAAGAGACCCAGTACTTC
TRBV14	TRBJ2-1	many	NA	CASSLQNNEQFF	TGTGCCAGCAGCCTTCAAAACAATGAGCAGTTCTTC
TRBV6-1	TRBJ1-1	few	TRBD1	CASIQITRGGGKAFF	TGTGCCAGCATCCAGATAACCAGGGGGGGGGGGAAAGCTTTCTTT
TRBV19	TRBJ2-5	few	NA	CASSKNRVSTQETQYF	TGTGCCAGTAGTAAAAACAGGGTATCAACCCAAGAGACCCAGTACTTC
TRBV20-1	TRBJ1-2	many	NA	CSAREGSNYGYTF	TGCAGTGCTAGAGAGGGGAGTAACTATGGCTACACCTTC
TRBV30	TRBJ2-7	many	NA	CASMGTYEQYF	TGTGCCTCCATGGGAACTTATGAGCAGTACTTC
TRBV20-1	TRBJ2-1	many	NA	CSAEDHNEQFF	TGCAGTGCCGAGGACCACAATGAGCAGTTCTTC
TRBV18	TRBJ2-1	few	TRBD2	CASSKGLAGLNEQFF	TGTGCCAGCTCAAAGGGACTAGCGGGGCTCAATGAGCAGTTCTTC
TRBV3-1	TRBJ2-5	many	NA	CASSQRGWETQYF	TGTGCCAGCAGCCAGCGGGGCTGGGAGACCCAGTACTTC
TRBV29-1	TRBJ2-3	many	NA	CSVETSSTDTQYF	TGCAGCGTTGAGACAAGTAGCACAGATACGCAGTATTTT
TRBV2	TRBJ1-2	many	TRBD1	CASSYRGGYTF	TGTGCCAGCAGTTACAGGGGTGGCTACACCTTC
TRBV12-3/TRBV12-4	TRBJ2-1	many	NA	CASSTGGDSGNYNEQFF	TGTGCCAGCAGTACGGGGGGGGACAGCGGGAACTACAATGAGCAGTTCTTC
TRBV5-8	TRBJ1-3	NA	NA	CASSLWGDLGNTIYF	TGTGCCAGCAGCTTGTGGGGGGACCTAGGAAACACCATATATTTT
TRBV7-8	TRBJ1-4	many	NA	CASSFLNEKLFF	TGTGCCAGCAGCTTCCTTAATGAAAAACTGTTTTTT
TRBV5-1	TRBJ2-2	many	NA	CASSFPEGGTGELFF	TGCGCCAGCAGCTTCCCGGAGGGCGGGACCGGGGAGCTGTTTTTT